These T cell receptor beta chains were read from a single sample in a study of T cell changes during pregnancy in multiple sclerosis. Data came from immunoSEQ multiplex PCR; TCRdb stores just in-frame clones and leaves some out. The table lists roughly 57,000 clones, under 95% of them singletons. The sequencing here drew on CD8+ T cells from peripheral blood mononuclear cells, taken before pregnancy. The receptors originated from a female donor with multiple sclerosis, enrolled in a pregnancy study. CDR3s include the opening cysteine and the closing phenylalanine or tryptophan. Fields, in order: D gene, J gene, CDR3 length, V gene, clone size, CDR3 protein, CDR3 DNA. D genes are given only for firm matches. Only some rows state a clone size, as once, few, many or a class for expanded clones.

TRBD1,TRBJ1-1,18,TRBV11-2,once,CASSLGVGGGLANTEAFF,TGTGCCAGCAGCTTAGGCGTCGGAGGGGGCTTGGCGAACACTGAAGCTTTCTTT
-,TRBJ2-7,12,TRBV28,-,CASSLYGLEQYF,TGTGCCAGCAGTTTATATGGACTGGAGCAGTACTTC
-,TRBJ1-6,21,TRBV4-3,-,CASSQDIETVAKSSYNSPLHF,TGCGCCAGCAGCCAAGATATTGAGACAGTCGCGAAGAGCTCCTATAATTCACCCCTCCACTTT
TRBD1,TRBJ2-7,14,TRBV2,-,CASERTGRNYEQYF,TGTGCCAGCGAACGGACAGGGAGGAACTACGAGCAGTACTTC
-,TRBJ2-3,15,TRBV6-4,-,CASSRDTGGTDTQYF,TGTGCCAGCAGCCGGGACACCGGAGGCACAGATACGCAGTATTTT
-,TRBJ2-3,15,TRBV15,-,CATSRGGSSTDTQYF,TGTGCCACCAGCAGAGGAGGCTCTAGCACAGATACGCAGTATTTT
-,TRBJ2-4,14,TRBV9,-,CASSAREHKNIQYF,TGTGCCAGCAGCGCCCGGGAGCACAAAAACATTCAGTACTTC
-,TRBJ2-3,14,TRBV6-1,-,CASSERRVGDTQYF,TGTGCCAGCAGTGAACGGAGGGTGGGAGATACGCAGTATTTT
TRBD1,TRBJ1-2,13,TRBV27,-,CASSRPGQDGYTF,TGTGCCAGCAGCCGCCCGGGACAGGATGGCTACACCTTC
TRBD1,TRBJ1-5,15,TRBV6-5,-,CASSPRQGANQPQHF,TGTGCCAGCAGTCCACGACAGGGGGCGAATCAGCCCCAGCATTTT
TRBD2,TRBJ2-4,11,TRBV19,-,CASTGGDIQYF,TGTGCCAGTACCGGGGGGGACATTCAGTACTTC
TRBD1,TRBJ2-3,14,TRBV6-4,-,CASSPQGASDTQYF,TGTGCCAGCAGTCCTCAGGGGGCTTCAGATACGCAGTATTTT
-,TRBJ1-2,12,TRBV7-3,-,CASSSGVYGYTF,TGTGCCAGCAGCTCCGGGGTCTATGGCTACACCTTC
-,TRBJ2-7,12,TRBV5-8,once,CASSRVSYEQYF,TGTGCCAGCAGCCGAGTGTCCTACGAGCAGTACTTC
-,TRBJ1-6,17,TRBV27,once,CASSSPVGGGINSPLHF,TGTGCCAGCAGTTCCCCAGTCGGGGGGGGTATCAATTCACCCCTCCACTTT
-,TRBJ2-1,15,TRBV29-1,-,CSVPTGQGGINEQFF,TGCAGCGTACCCACTGGGCAGGGGGGAATCAATGAGCAGTTCTTC
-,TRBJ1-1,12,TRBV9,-,CASSHPGTEAFF,TGTGCCAGCAGCCACCCAGGGACTGAAGCTTTCTTT
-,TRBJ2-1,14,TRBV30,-,CALLAKSSYNEQFF,TGTGCCTTGTTAGCGAAGAGCTCCTACAATGAGCAGTTCTTC
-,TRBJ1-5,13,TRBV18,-,CASSGGRDQPQHF,TGTGCCAGCTCAGGGGGGAGAGATCAGCCCCAGCATTTT
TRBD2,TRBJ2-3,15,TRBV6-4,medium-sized,CASSDSTSGPDTQYF,TGTGCCAGCAGTGACTCGACTAGCGGGCCAGATACGCAGTATTTT
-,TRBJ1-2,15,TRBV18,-,CASSPGAEINYGYTF,TGTGCCAGCTCACCAGGGGCAGAGATTAACTATGGCTACACCTTC
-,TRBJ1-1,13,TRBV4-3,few,CASSPTVSHEAFF,TGCGCCAGCAGCCCCACCGTAAGCCATGAAGCTTTCTTT
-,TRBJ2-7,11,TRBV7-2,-,CASSLSLEQYF,TGTGCCAGCAGCTTATCCTTGGAGCAGTACTTC
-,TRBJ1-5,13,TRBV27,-,CASSLGGRGPQHF,TGTGCCAGCAGTTTAGGGGGCAGGGGGCCCCAGCATTTT
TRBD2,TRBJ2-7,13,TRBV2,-,CASSPGGGLEQYF,TGTGCCAGCAGCCCCGGGGGGGGTCTCGAGCAGTACTTC
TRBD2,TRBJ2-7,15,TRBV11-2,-,CASSLGGVPSYEQYF,TGTGCCAGCAGCTTGGGAGGGGTCCCCTCCTACGAGCAGTACTTC
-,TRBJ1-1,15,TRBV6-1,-,CASSELRRRNTEAFF,TGTGCCAGCAGTGAATTGAGGCGGAGGAACACTGAAGCTTTCTTT
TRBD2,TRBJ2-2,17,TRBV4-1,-,CASSQIELAGGTGELFF,TGCGCCAGCAGCCAAATCGAGCTAGCGGGGGGCACCGGGGAGCTGTTTTTT
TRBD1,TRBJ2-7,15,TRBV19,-,CASSSPGTGEGEQYF,TGTGCCAGTAGTTCCCCCGGGACAGGGGAAGGCGAGCAGTACTTC